This T cell receptor beta chain was identified during a study of shared clonotypes between healthy human individuals. Germline V gives CDR1 MDHEN, CDR2 SYDVKM. V lost 2 bases to trimming and J lost 1 base, with 2 bases between them. The CDR3 has 13 residues. Repertoires were generated with immunoSEQ multiplex PCR, while TCRdb's copy carries only in-frame clones and drops some. In the table there are about 520,000 clones, 78% of which are singletons. Worth noting for this clone: A single base is all that separates this from a far larger clone, so a read error is likely.

The V gene is TRBV28, the J gene TRBJ2-2; D is unclear. The receptor was derived from a middle-aged woman in good health. Some clones in this sample may be carry-over from other donors' samples. Sequencing input: PBMCs. Here the CDR3 DNA reads TGTGCCAGCAGTTTACAGAACACCGGGGAGCTGTTTTTT. This gives the protein CASSLQNTGELFF.